This entry lists 32 T cell receptor beta chains sequenced from one sample in a study of identifying expanded T cells in peripheral blood. The assay was immunoSEQ multiplex PCR, and TCRdb's table has in-frame clones only and misses some. The data hold approximately 100,000 clones, with around 89% observed a single time. The specimen sequenced was blood. The receptor source for this set is a person aged 18 to 69 in good health.

This clone was seen more than once but under ten times. The chain uses TRBV18 and TRBJ1-4; the D gene is possibly TRBD1 (6 bases). The V end was cut by 0 bases, the J end by 8 bases, with 13 bases between. This CDR3 is built from 15 residues. CDR1 and CDR2 from the germline V gene are KGHSH and LQKENI. CDR3 sequence (DNA): TGTGCCAGCTCACCACCGGGGGGCAGCGACGAAAAACTGTTTTTT. Amino acids: CASSPPGGSDEKLFF.

This clone appeared a few times. The V gene is TRBV11-2, the J gene TRBJ1-5; 9 bases line up with TRBD1. CDR3 length equals 14 residues. The germline V gene encodes CDR1 SGHAT and CDR2 FQNNGV. Unmatched junction bases numbered 9, after V lost 5 bases and J lost 10 bases. Written as DNA, the CDR3 is TGTGCCAGCAGCGCGGACAGGGGTGAGGGACCCCAGCATTTT. It translates to CASSADRGEGPQHF.

The chain has TRBV4-3 and TRBJ2-1, with 9 bases matching TRBD1. Germline V CDR1 and CDR2: LGHNA, YSLEER. V was clipped by 4 bases and J by 6 bases; unmatched bases: 4. The length of the CDR3 is 14 residues. The CDR3: CASSRGQGGNEQFF. In nucleotides, the CDR3 is TGCGCCAGCAGCCGGGGACAGGGAGGCAATGAGCAGTTCTTC.

Concerning this clone: Other DNA sequences within the sample encode an identical CDR3. V gene TRBV7-2 combines with J gene TRBJ2-7, with 7 bases identical to TRBD2. The germline V gene has CDR1 SGHTA and CDR2 FQGNSA. With 2 bases clipped from V and 0 bases from J, the junction kept 7 bases outside the gene matches. This CDR3 is 16 amino acids long. The CDR3 nucleotides read TGTGCCAGCAGCTTACGTGGCGGGGGAAGCTCCTACGAGCAGTACTTC. Its translation: CASSLRGGGSSYEQYF.

The V call is TRBV4-1, the J call TRBJ2-7; D is perhaps TRBD2 (6 bases). Trimming shortened V by 3 bases and J by 2 bases, and 11 bases separated the two germline ends. The CDR3 extends over 14 amino acids. Germline values: CDR1 MGHRA, CDR2 YSYEKL. CDR3: CASSHTEGPYEQYF. CDR3 in DNA: TGCGCCAGCAGCCACACGGAGGGGCCCTACGAGCAGTACTTC.

The genes are TRBV4-1 and TRBJ1-1; D unclear. Trimming cost V 0 bases and J 4 bases, with 9 bases left between them. CDR1 and CDR2 (germline): MGHRA, YSYEKL. The length of the CDR3 is 14 residues. The DNA for the CDR3 is TGCGCCAGCAGCCAAGAAGGCCAAGTCACTGAAGCTTTCTTT. Translating gives CASSQEGQVTEAFF.

The chain has TRBV6-5 and TRBJ2-5; D remains ambiguous. The CDR3 has 11 amino acids. CDR1 MNHEY and CDR2 SVGAGI come from the germline V gene. Trimming took 10 bases from V and 3 from J, leaving 9 bases between them. CDR3 protein: CATTGKETQYF. CDR3 sequence (DNA): TGTGCCACAACTGGCAAAGAGACCCAGTACTTC.

Only one count was recorded for this clone. The identical CDR3 is also encoded by other nucleotide sequences in the sample. The chain joins TRBV10-3 to TRBJ2-5; D not resolved. The length of the CDR3 is 12 residues. Germline CDR1 is ENHRY and CDR2 is SYGVKD. The V end was cut by 0 bases, the J end by 5 bases, with 4 bases between. The CDR3: CAISESQETQYF. The CDR3 nucleotides read TGTGCCATCAGTGAGTCTCAGGAGACCCAGTACTTC.

V gene TRBV6-5 combines with J gene TRBJ1-5; 7 bases match TRBD1. Germline loops: CDR1 MNHEY, CDR2 SVGAGI. This CDR3 has 14 residues. Unmatched junction bases numbered 9, after V lost 6 bases and J lost 7 bases. The chain's CDR3 is CASSLRQGHQPQHF. CDR3 DNA: TGTGCCAGCAGCCTCAGACAGGGCCACCAGCCCCAGCATTTT.

The chain links TRBV6-6 to TRBJ1-3, with D possibly matching TRBD1 (6 bases). V dropped 6 bases and J dropped 9 bases, with 24 bases sitting between them. The CDR3 runs 16 residues. From germline, CDR1 is MNHNY and CDR2 SVGAGI (reference sequence). Written as DNA, the CDR3 is TGTGCCAGCAGCCAAATTCCGGGACATCTAGGAGGCACCATATATTTT. Encoded protein: CASSQIPGHLGGTIYF.

A few counts support this clone. This rearrangement joins TRBV5-4 to TRBJ2-5; D is ambiguous. This CDR3 is built from 15 residues. CDR1 and CDR2 (germline): SGHNT, YYREEE (reference sequence). V gave up 4 bases and J gave up 3 bases, with 16 bases separating them. The CDR3: CASSPRLHREETQYF. CDR3 DNA sequence: TGTGCCAGCAGCCCGAGGTTGCACAGAGAAGAGACCCAGTACTTC.

The chain links TRBV25-1 to TRBJ1-4, with a possible D match to TRBD1 (5 bases). The CDR3 totals 15 residues. Trimming took 5 bases from V and 8 from J, leaving 18 bases between them. Germline V gives CDR1 MGHDK, CDR2 SYGVNS. The CDR3 sequence: CASSPPGRRGEKLFF. In DNA, the CDR3 is TGTGCCAGCAGTCCTCCGGGACGTCGCGGGGAAAAACTGTTTTTT.

The rearrangement joins TRBV18 to TRBJ2-2; 8 bases agree with TRBD2. With 6 bases clipped from V and 9 bases from J, the junction kept 15 bases outside the gene matches. The CDR3 is made up of 16 amino acids. The germline gives CDR1 KGHSH, CDR2 LQKENI. The CDR3 DNA is TGTGCCAGCTCCCCCCGAGCGACGGGGGGGCCAAGGGAGCTGTTTTTT. It specifies CASSPRATGGPRELFF.

The count of this clone is one. The genes are TRBV7-8 and TRBJ2-1; 9 bases align to TRBD2. CDR3 length: 16 amino acids. Germline-derived CDR1 and CDR2 are SGHVS and FQNEAQ. Trimming cost V 5 bases and J 6 bases; bases outside gene matches: 11. CDR3 in amino acids: CASSLPQRGDFNEQFF. DNA of the CDR3: TGTGCCAGCAGCCTACCCCAGCGGGGGGACTTCAATGAGCAGTTCTTC.

The V and J genes are TRBV5-1 and TRBJ1-4, with 7 bases that match TRBD1. In germline, CDR1 is SGHRS, CDR2 YFSETQ. V lost 2 bases, J lost 4 bases, and 8 bases stayed unmatched. CDR3 length equals 16 residues. CDR3 DNA: TGCGCCAGCAGCTTAACAGGCTCAGGGGGTAATGAAAAACTGTTTTTT. Protein product: CASSLTGSGGNEKLFF.

V is TRBV7-9 and J is TRBJ2-7, with D possibly matching TRBD2 (5 bases). The germline gives CDR1 SEHNR, CDR2 FQNEAQ (reference sequence). The CDR3 is 14 residues long. Between the trimmed V and J ends, which lost 5 bases and 7 bases, there was a span of 18 bases. The CDR3 sequence: CASSNRAGSGEQYF. CDR3 bases: TGTGCCAGCAGCAACCGGGCAGGATCGGGGGAGCAGTACTTC.

The chain is built from TRBV9 and TRBJ2-2; possible D gene TRBD2, 5 bases. Germline V lookup: CDR1 SGDLS, CDR2 YYNGEE. The V end was cut by 4 bases, the J end by 1 base, with 8 bases between. The CDR3 runs to 14 residues. In DNA, the CDR3 is TGTGCCAGCAGCCCCCGGGGGAACACCGGGGAGCTGTTTTTT. Amino acids: CASSPRGNTGELFF.

This chain joins TRBV19 and TRBJ1-5; D unresolved. The CDR3 has 16 amino acids. CDR1 and CDR2 (germline): LNHDA, SQIVND (reference sequence). V lost 5 bases and J lost 1, with 15 bases in between. This chain's CDR3 is CASSSIPGNSNQPQHF. The CDR3 DNA follows: TGTGCCAGTAGTTCGATCCCGGGAAACAGCAATCAGCCCCAGCATTTT. Variable domain in full (rest from reference TRBV19 and TRBJ1-5): DGGITQSPKYLFRKEGQNVTLSCEQNLNHDAMYWYRQDPGQGLRLIYYSQIVNDFQKGDIAEGYSVSREKKESFPLTVTSAQKNPTAFYLCASSSIPGNSNQPQHFGDGTRLSIL.

This chain links TRBV21-1 with TRBJ2-3. TRBV21-1 is classified as a pseudogene. The CDR3 loop spans 10 amino acids. The CDR3 DNA is TGTGCCAGCAGCCCCAGCACGCAGTATTTT. It yields the protein CASSPSTQYF.

The chain recombines TRBV7-9 with TRBJ2-7; the D gene is possibly TRBD1 (5 bases). In germline, CDR1 is SEHNR, CDR2 FQNEAQ (reference sequence). The CDR3 has 14 residues. The V end lost 2 bases, the J end lost 0 bases, and 8 bases lay between the germline ends. The CDR3 DNA is TGTGCCAGCAGCTTACAGGGCAGCTCCTACGAGCAGTACTTC. This translates into CASSLQGSSYEQYF.

The rearrangement uses TRBV14 and TRBJ2-5, with D hard to call. CDR1 is SGHDN and CDR2 is FVKESK in the germline V gene. Trimming left V 4 bases short and J 3 bases short, with 9 bases between. This CDR3 is 13 amino acids long. The CDR3 region has the DNA TGTGCCAGCAGCCGTTTAGGAGAAGAGACCCAGTACTTC. Protein sequence: CASSRLGEETQYF. Full variable domain (missing parts from reference TRBV14 and TRBJ2-5): EAGVTQFPSHSVIEKGQTVTLRCDPISGHDNLYWYRRVMGKEIKFLLHFVKESKQDESGMPNNRFLAERTGGTYSTLKVQPAELEDSGVYFCASSRLGEETQYFGPGTRLLVL.

This clone was found a few times. The chain joins TRBV18 to TRBJ2-5; TRBD1 might be the D (5 bases). CDR3 length: 14 amino acids. With 5 bases removed from V and 4 bases from J, the gap between germline ends came to 14 bases. Germline assignment: CDR1 KGHSH and CDR2 LQKENI. This CDR3 is CASSAGLTGETQYF. DNA for the CDR3: TGTGCCAGCTCAGCAGGGTTGACTGGAGAGACCCAGTACTTC.

The chain recombines TRBV4-3 with TRBJ2-3; no reliable D call. CDR3 length equals 14 residues. V was pared by 0 bases and J by 4 bases, with 8 bases between. CDR1 and CDR2 from the germline V gene are LGHNA and YSLEER. In nucleotides, the CDR3 is TGCGCCAGCAGCCAAGATGGCAGTTCAGATACGCAGTATTTT. This translates into CASSQDGSSDTQYF.

V usage is TRBV11-2 and J usage is TRBJ1-4, with 8 bases identical to TRBD1. Germline V gene data show CDR1 as SGHAT and CDR2 as FQNNGV. V gave up 7 bases and J gave up 9 bases; unmatched junction bases: 10. This CDR3 spans 14 amino acids. Here the CDR3 reads CASKTGVLPQKLFF. The CDR3 DNA reads as TGTGCCAGCAAGACAGGGGTATTACCTCAAAAACTGTTTTTT.

This chain uses TRBV18 with TRBJ2-7, with D perhaps given as TRBD1 or TRBD2 (5 bases each). In germline, CDR1 is KGHSH, CDR2 LQKENI. V was clipped by 1 base and J by 4 bases, with 8 bases between them. This CDR3 is built from 13 residues. The CDR3 loop is CASSPQGTYEQYF. Written as DNA, the CDR3 is TGTGCCAGCTCACCACAGGGGACGTACGAGCAGTACTTC.

V gene TRBV5-1 combines with J gene TRBJ1-3, with 11 bases aligning to TRBD1. V shed 4 bases and J 4 bases; nucleotides not matched to a gene: 7. CDR3 length equals 16 residues. CDR1 and CDR2 from the germline V gene are SGHRS and YFSETQ. The CDR3, as DNA: TGCGCCAGCAGCCTTGGACAGGGGGCGTTCGGAAACACCATATATTTT. Its protein is CASSLGQGAFGNTIYF.

The V gene is TRBV7-2, the J gene TRBJ2-1; D gene ambiguous. The ends were cut back, 4 bases at V and 7 bases at J, with 11 bases in the middle. Germline CDR1 is SGHTA and CDR2 is FQGNSA. This CDR3 contains 13 residues. The chain's CDR3 is CASSSDIDNEQFF. CDR3 DNA sequence: TGTGCCAGCAGCTCCGACATAGATAATGAGCAGTTCTTC.

V gene TRBV19 combines with J gene TRBJ2-5; D is unresolved. CDR1 is LNHDA, CDR2 SQIVND, per germline (reference sequence). V was pared by 5 bases and J by 4 bases, with 11 bases between. The CDR3 consists of 13 residues. This chain's CDR3 is CASSPRRGETQYF. In DNA form, the CDR3 reads TGTGCCAGTAGTCCCCGACGAGGAGAGACCCAGTACTTC.

This sequence joins TRBV6-5 and TRBJ2-2, with D possibly matching TRBD2 (6 bases). Trimming removed 7 bases from V and 1 base from J, with 13 bases in between. The germline V gene has CDR1 MNHEY and CDR2 SVGAGI. CDR3 length equals 15 residues. CDR3 loop: CASNFHGGNTGELFF. The CDR3 nucleotides read TGTGCCAGCAACTTCCACGGGGGGAACACCGGGGAGCTGTTTTTT.

The rearrangement uses TRBV5-1 and TRBJ2-3, with D uncertain. CDR1 and CDR2 from the germline V gene are SGHRS and YFSETQ. Trimming removed 0 bases at V and 5 bases at J, with 10 bases between. There are 14 residues in the CDR3. CDR3 sequence reads: CASSLGMGVDTQYF. The CDR3 coding sequence is TGCGCCAGCAGCTTGGGAATGGGTGTAGATACGCAGTATTTT.

The chain combines TRBV11-2 with TRBJ2-5; D possibly uses TRBD1 or TRBD2 (6 bases each). Per germline, CDR1 SGHAT and CDR2 FQNNGV. The V end lost 1 base, the J end lost 1 base, and 7 bases lay between the germline ends. The CDR3 runs 14 residues. The CDR3 sequence is CASSLAGAQETQYF. The CDR3 bases are TGTGCCAGCAGCTTAGCGGGGGCCCAAGAGACCCAGTACTTC.

The V and J genes are TRBV29-1 and TRBJ2-5; D is uncertain. The germline V and J ends were trimmed by 6 bases and 6 bases, with 8 bases remaining between them. CDR1 and CDR2 (germline): SQVTM, ANQGSEA. The CDR3 totals 10 residues. CDR3 coding DNA: TGCAGCGTCTACCTCCAGACCCAGTACTTC. Protein sequence: CSVYLQTQYF.